This TCR beta chain is from a study of blood T cell repertoires in COVID-19. The overall study: Collection of acute and convalescent COVID-19 samples took place in the United States, Italy and Spain. T cells, B-cell-depleted T cells, or PBMCs provided the cDNA or gDNA that served as material.

Trimming cost V 6 bases and J 4 bases, with 9 bases left between them. Germline-derived CDR1 and CDR2 are SNHLY and FYNNEI. The CDR3 runs to 13 residues. The authors' processing: Counts of nucleated cells, estimated from reference gene primer amplification, were obtained. The protocol was immunoSEQ multiplex PCR, while the TCRdb copy is restricted to in-frame clones and leaves out a portion. That table is the source of V, J and clone size, and D and trimming were worked out from the DNA. The sample has about 400,000 clones, around 90% seen once; the top ten hold 2.5% to 3.5%. The specimen sequenced was peripheral blood. The genes are TRBV2 and TRBJ2-2; D is undetermined. The clonotype was recovered from a human donor in a cohort sampled during active COVID-19. Here the CDR3 reads CASSPLRTGELFF. As DNA, the CDR3 is TGTGCCAGCAGCCCCCTTCGCACCGGGGAGCTGTTTTTT.